This T cell receptor beta chain was documented in a study of T cells in Graves' hyperthyroidism and ophthalmopathy. Trimming stripped 5 bases from V and 2 bases from J, with 16 bases between. This CDR3 comprises 17 residues. Germline lookup yields CDR1 SEHNR and CDR2 FQNEAQ (reference sequence). Researchers took RNA transcripts and amplified the TCR beta CDR3 regions from them. First-round RT-PCR with HTBI primers amplified the TCR CDR3 region. TCRdb re-called the multiplex PCR reads with MiXCR, one entry per CDR3 protein. The sample lists approximately 530,000 distinct CDR3 sequences; 16% were seen once. Any patient presenting with uncontrolled infection, other autoimmune disease, pregnancy or lactation was left out. The study based diagnoses on clinical symptoms, serum thyroxine and TRAb, thyroid ultrasound and orbital computed tomography. The authors obtained PBMCs from roughly 10 ml of fresh peripheral blood.

The clonotype comes from a woman under 30 with Graves' hyperthyroidism. This chain uses TRBV7-9 with TRBJ1-6; D is uncertain. The sample consisted of blood. The CDR3 is CASSPTPDVTYNSPLHF. The DNA of the CDR3 is TGTGCCAGCAGCCCGACCCCAGATGTAACCTATAATTCACCCCTCCACTTT.